The sequence of this T cell receptor (beta chain) was determined in a study of control samples from healthy donors and cancer patients. V lost 4 bases and J lost 3, with 19 bases in between. Germline values: CDR1 MGHRA, CDR2 YSYEKL. The CDR3 is made up of 17 amino acids. Data came from immunoSEQ multiplex PCR; TCRdb stores just in-frame clones and leaves some out. The sample has over 200,000 clones, over 75% seen once. The TCR comes from a woman in her sixties with lung cancer. Sequencing was done on a sample of PBMCs. This chain joins TRBV4-1 and TRBJ2-1; TRBD2 might be the D (6 bases). CDR3 residues: CASSPHKAGLDYNEQFF. The DNA of the CDR3 is TGCGCCAGCAGCCCCCATAAGGCGGGACTGGACTACAATGAGCAGTTCTTC.